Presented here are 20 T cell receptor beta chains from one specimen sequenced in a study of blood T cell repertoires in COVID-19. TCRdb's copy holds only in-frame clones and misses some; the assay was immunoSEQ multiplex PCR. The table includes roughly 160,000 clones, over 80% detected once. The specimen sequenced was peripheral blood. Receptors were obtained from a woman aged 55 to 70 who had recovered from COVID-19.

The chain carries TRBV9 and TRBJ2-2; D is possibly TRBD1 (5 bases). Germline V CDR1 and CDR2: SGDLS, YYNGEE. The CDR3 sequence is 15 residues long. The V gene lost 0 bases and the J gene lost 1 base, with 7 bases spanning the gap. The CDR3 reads CASSVGQGNTGELFF. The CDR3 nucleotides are TGTGCCAGCAGCGTAGGCCAGGGGAACACCGGGGAGCTGTTTTTT.

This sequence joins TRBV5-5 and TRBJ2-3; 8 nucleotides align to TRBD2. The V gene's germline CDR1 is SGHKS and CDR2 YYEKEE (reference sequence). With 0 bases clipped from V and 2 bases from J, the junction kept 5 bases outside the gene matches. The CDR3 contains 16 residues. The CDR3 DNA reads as TGTGCCAGCAGCTTGGGGGCGGGGGGACCCACAGATACGCAGTATTTT. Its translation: CASSLGAGGPTDTQYF.

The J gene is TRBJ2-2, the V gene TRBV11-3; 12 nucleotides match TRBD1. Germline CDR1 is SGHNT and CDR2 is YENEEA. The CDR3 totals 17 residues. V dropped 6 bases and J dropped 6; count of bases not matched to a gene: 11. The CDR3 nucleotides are TGTGCCAGCAGTTCTAAGGGGACAGGGGGCCGGGCCGGGGAGCTGTTTTTT. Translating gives CASSSKGTGGRAGELFF.

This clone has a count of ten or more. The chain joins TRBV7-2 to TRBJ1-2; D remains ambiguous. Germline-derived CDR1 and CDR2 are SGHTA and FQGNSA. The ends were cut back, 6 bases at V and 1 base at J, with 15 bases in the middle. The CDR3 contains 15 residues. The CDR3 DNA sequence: TGTGCCAGCAGACTAGCCGACGGTGTTAACTATGGCTACACCTTC. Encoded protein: CASRLADGVNYGYTF.

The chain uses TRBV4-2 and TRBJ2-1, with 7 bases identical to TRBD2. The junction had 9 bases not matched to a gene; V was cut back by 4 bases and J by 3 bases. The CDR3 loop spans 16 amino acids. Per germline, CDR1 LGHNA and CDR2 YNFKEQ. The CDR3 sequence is CASSPQAGESYNEQFF. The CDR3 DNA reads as TGTGCCAGCAGCCCCCAGGCGGGGGAAAGCTACAATGAGCAGTTCTTC.

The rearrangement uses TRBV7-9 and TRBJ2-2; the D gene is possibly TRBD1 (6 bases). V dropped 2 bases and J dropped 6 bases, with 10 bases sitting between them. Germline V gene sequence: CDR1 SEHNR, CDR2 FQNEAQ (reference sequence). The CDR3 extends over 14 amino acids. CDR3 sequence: CASSLFRGSGELFF. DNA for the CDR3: TGTGCCAGCAGCTTATTCAGGGGATCCGGGGAGCTGTTTTTT.

The CDR3 sequence is CASSSFQGNQPQHF. The DNA for the CDR3 is TGTGCCAGCAGTAGTTTTCAGGGAAATCAGCCCCAGCATTTT. The chain has TRBV28 and TRBJ1-5; tentatively, D is TRBD1 (5 bases). Germline V lookup: CDR1 MDHEN, CDR2 SYDVKM. With 5 bases removed from V and 4 bases from J, the gap between germline ends came to 12 bases. This CDR3 has 14 amino acids.

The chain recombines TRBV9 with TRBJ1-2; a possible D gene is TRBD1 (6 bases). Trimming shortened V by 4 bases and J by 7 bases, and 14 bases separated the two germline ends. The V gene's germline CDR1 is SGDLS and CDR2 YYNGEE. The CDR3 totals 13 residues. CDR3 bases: TGTGCCAGCAGCCCTACGACAGGCGGTGGCTACACCTTC. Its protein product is CASSPTTGGGYTF.

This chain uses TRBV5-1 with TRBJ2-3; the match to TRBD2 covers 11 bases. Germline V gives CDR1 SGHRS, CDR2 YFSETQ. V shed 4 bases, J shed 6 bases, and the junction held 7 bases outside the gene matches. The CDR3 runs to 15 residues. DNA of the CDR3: TGCGCCAGCAGCGGAACTAGCGGGGGCCGGGATACGCAGTATTTT. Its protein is CASSGTSGGRDTQYF.

Here the CDR3 reads CASSLDRGGYNEQFF. DNA of the CDR3: TGTGCCAGCAGCTTAGACCGGGGGGGATACAATGAGCAGTTCTTC. V is TRBV7-2 and J is TRBJ2-1; 8 bases line up with TRBD2. The CDR3 has 15 amino acids. Trimming at V came to 1 base and at J to 4 bases, leaving 3 bases not matched to a gene. Germline V CDR1 and CDR2: SGHTA, FQGNSA. The full variable domain, its missing parts supplied by reference TRBV7-2 and TRBJ2-1, is GAGVSQSPSNKVTEKGKDVELRCDPISGHTALYWYRQSLGQGLEFLIYFQGNSAPDKSGLPSDRFSAERTGGSVSTLTIQRTQQEDSAVYLCASSLDRGGYNEQFFGPGTRLTVL.

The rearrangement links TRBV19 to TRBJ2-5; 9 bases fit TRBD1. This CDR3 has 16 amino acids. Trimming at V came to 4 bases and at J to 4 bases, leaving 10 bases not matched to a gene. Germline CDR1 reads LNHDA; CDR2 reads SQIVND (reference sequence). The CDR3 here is CASSTPPGQGAETQYF. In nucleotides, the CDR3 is TGTGCCAGTAGTACCCCCCCGGGACAGGGTGCAGAGACCCAGTACTTC.

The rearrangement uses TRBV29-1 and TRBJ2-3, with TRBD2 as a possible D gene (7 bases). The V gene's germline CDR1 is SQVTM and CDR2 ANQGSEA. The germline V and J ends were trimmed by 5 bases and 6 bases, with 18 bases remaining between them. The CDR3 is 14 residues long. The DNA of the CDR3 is TGCAGCGTTAAGGCGGGGGCATCGCCCGATACGCAGTATTTT. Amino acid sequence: CSVKAGASPDTQYF.

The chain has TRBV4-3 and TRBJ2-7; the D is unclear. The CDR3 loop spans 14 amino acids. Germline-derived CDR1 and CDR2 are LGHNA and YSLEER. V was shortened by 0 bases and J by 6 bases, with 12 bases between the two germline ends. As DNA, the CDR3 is TGCGCCAGCAGCCAAGATAATACCAGGATCGAGCAGTACTTC. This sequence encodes CASSQDNTRIEQYF.

CDR3 sequence (DNA): TGCGCCAGCAGCTTTCAGGGGCGCGACGGGGGCTACACCTTC. This sequence encodes CASSFQGRDGGYTF. The chain recombines TRBV5-1 with TRBJ1-2; TRBD1 is a possible D gene (6 bases). The V and J ends lost 2 bases and 8 bases respectively, with 16 bases between them. The V gene's germline CDR1 is SGHRS and CDR2 YFSETQ. The CDR3 runs to 14 residues.

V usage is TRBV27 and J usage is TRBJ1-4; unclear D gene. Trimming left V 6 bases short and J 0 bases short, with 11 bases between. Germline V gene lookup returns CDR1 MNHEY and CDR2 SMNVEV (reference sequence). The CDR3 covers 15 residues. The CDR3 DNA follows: TGTGCCAGCAGACCCGCCGGTTCAACTAATGAAAAACTGTTTTTT. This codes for CASRPAGSTNEKLFF. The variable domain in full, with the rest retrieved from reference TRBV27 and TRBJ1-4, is EAQVTQNPRYLITVTGKKLTVTCSQNMNHEYMSWYRQDPGLGLRQIYYSMNVEVTDKGDVPEGYKVSRKEKRNFPLILESPSPNQTSLYFCASRPAGSTNEKLFFGSGTQLSVL.

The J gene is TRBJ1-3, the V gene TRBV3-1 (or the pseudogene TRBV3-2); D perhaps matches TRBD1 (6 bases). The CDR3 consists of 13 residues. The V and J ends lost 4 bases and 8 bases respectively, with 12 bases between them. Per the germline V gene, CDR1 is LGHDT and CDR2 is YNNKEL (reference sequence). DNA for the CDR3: TGTGCCAGCAGCCTTCTTTACAGGGACACCATATATTTT. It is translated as CASSLLYRDTIYF.

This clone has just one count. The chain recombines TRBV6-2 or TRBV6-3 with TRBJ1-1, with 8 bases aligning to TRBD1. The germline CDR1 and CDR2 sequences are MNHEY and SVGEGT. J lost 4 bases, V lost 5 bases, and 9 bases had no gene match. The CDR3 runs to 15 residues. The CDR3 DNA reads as TGTGCCAGCAGTACCGTGACAGGGGTCATCACTGAAGCTTTCTTT. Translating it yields CASSTVTGVITEAFF.

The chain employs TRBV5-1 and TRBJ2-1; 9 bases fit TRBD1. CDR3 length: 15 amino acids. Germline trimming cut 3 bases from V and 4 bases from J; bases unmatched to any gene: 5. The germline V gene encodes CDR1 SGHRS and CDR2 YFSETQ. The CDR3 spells CASSSPGQGYNEQFF. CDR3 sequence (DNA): TGCGCCAGCAGCTCCCCGGGACAGGGATACAATGAGCAGTTCTTC.

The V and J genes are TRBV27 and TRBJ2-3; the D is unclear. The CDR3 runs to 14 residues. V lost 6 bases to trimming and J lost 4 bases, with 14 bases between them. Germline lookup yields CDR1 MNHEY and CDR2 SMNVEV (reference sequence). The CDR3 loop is CASRGPVRSDTQYF. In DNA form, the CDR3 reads TGTGCCAGCAGGGGCCCTGTCAGGTCAGATACGCAGTATTTT.

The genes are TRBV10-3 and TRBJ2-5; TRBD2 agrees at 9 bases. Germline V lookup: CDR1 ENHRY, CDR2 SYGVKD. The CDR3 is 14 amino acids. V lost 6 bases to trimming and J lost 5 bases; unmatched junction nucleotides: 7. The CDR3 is CAISPAGGRETQYF. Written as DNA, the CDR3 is TGTGCCATCAGCCCAGCGGGGGGAAGGGAGACCCAGTACTTC.